Many counts were recorded for the clone carrying this TCR beta chain. The data were taken from a study of T-cell reconstitution after alpha-beta-depleted transplantation in children. The V gene's germline CDR1 is MGHRA and CDR2 YSYEKL. The V and J ends lost 0 bases and 3 bases, in that order; junction bases with no gene match: 7. This CDR3 contains 16 residues. A library of TCRbeta sequences, prepared with unique molecular identifiers, was generated. One entry per CDR3 protein results from TCRdb running MiXCR on the PCR reads. The sample yields approximately 83,000 distinct CDR3 sequences, more than 7% seen once.

The sample in question was PBMCs from the stem cell graft donor, obtained from the stem cell graft. The chain joins TRBV4-1 to TRBJ2-5, with TRBD2 identical over 7 bases. The sequence derives from a human donor who donated a stem cell graft to a child with congenital amegakaryocytic thrombocytopenia. CDR3 region: CASSQEEGGMEETQYF. CDR3 nucleotides: TGCGCCAGCAGCCAAGAGGAGGGAGGGATGGAAGAGACCCAGTACTTC.